This TCR beta chain was sequenced in a study of T cells in Graves' hyperthyroidism and ophthalmopathy. General observations from the study: In blood, most of the thyroid clonotypes expanded above 0.001 were also present.

This CDR3 is 17 amino acids long. CDR1 is SNHLY, CDR2 FYNNEI, per germline. Trimming cost V 5 bases and J 0 bases; bases outside gene matches: 10. Points on this clonotype: Its matching antigen is unknown.

RNA transcripts gave rise to amplified TCR beta CDR3 regions. The TCR CDR3 first-round RT-PCR relied on the HTBI primer set. TCRdb reanalysed the multiplex PCR reads using MiXCR and keeps one entry per CDR3 protein. The sample gives hundreds of thousands of distinct CDR3 sequences, around 45% of which show up once; just under 8.5% is in the top ten. The chain employs TRBV2 and TRBJ1-5; 7 bases align to TRBD1. The sequence was collected from a woman aged 18-30 years with Graves' hyperthyroidism. Sequenced sample: peripheral blood or thyroid tissue (not recorded which). CDR3: CASSYGGQSYSNQPQHF. CDR3 sequence (DNA): TGTGCCAGCAGTTACGGGGGACAGTCTTATAGCAATCAGCCCCAGCATTTT.